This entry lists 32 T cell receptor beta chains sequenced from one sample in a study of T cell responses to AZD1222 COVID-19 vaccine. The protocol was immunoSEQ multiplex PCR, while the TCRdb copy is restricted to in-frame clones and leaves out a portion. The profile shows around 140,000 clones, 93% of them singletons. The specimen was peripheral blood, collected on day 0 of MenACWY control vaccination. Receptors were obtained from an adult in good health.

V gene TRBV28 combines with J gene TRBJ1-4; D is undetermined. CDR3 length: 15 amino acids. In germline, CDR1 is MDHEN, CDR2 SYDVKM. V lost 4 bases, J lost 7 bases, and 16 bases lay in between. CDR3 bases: TGTGCCAGCAGTTCCTCAGGAGAGGGTAGTGAAAAACTGTTTTTT. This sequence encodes CASSSSGEGSEKLFF.

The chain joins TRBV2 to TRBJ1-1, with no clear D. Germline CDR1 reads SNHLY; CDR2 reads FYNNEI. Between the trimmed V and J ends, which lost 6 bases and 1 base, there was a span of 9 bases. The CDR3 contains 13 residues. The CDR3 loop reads CASSAQPNTEAFF. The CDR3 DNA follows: TGTGCCAGCAGCGCGCAGCCGAACACTGAAGCTTTCTTT.

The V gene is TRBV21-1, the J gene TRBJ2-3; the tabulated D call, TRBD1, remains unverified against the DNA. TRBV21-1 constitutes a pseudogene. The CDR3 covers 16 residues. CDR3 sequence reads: CASSKAAAGFSDTQYF. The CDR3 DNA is TGTGCCAGCAGCAAAGCTGCGGCAGGGTTTTCAGATACGCAGTATTTT.

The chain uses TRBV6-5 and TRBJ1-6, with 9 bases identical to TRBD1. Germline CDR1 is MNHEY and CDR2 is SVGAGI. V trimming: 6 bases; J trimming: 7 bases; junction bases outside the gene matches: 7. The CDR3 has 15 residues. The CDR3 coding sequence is TGTGCCAGCAGCGACGGGACAGGGTTCAATTCACCCCTCCACTTT. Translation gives CASSDGTGFNSPLHF.

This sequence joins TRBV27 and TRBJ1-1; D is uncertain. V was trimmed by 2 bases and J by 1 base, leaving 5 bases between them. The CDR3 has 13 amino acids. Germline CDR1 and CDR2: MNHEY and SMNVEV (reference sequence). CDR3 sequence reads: CASSLNRNTEAFF. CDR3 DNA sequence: TGTGCCAGCAGTTTAAATAGGAACACTGAAGCTTTCTTT.

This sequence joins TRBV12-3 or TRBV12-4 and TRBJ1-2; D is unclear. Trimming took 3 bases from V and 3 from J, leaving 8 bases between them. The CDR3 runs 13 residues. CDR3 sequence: CASSFGVDYGYTF. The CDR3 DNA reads TGTGCCAGCAGTTTTGGGGTTGACTATGGCTACACCTTC.

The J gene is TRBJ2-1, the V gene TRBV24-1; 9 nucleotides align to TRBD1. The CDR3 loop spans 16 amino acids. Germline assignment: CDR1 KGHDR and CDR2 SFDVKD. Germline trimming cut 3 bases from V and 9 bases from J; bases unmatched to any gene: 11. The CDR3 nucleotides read TGTGCCACCAGTGATACCGGGACAGGGACGGTGGGTGAGCAGTTCTTC. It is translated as CATSDTGTGTVGEQFF.

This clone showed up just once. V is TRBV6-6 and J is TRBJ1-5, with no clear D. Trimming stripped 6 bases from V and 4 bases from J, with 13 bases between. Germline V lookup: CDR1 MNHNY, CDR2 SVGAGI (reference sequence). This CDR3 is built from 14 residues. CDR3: CASRLIGRNQPQHF. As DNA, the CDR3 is TGTGCCAGCAGGCTAATAGGACGGAATCAGCCCCAGCATTTT.

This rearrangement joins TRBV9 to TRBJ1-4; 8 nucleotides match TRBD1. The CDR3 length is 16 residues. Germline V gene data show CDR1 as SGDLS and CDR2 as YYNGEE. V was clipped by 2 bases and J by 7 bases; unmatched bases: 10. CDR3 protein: CASSVDQGAPGEKLFF. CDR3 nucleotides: TGTGCCAGCAGCGTCGATCAGGGGGCGCCGGGTGAAAAACTGTTTTTT. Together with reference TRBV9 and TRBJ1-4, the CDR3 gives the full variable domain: DSGVTQTPKHLITATGQRVTLRCSPRSGDLSVYWYQQSLDQGLQFLIQYYNGEERAKGNILERFSAQQFPDLHSELNLSSLELGDSALYFCASSVDQGAPGEKLFFGSGTQLSVL.

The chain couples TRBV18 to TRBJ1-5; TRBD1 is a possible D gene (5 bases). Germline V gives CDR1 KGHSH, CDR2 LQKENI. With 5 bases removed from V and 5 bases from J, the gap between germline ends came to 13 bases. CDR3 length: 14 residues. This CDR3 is CASSSRQNYQPQHF. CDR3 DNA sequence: TGTGCCAGCTCATCTAGACAGAACTATCAGCCCCAGCATTTT.

For the CDR3, the DNA is TGTGCCACCAGTGAGGGGGGGATCCAAGAGACCCAGTACTTC. Translation: CATSEGGIQETQYF. This chain uses TRBV24-1 with TRBJ2-5, with 7 bases identical to TRBD2. The CDR3 length is 14 residues. The germline CDR1 and CDR2 sequences are KGHDR and SFDVKD. V trimming: 4 bases; J trimming: 1 base; junction bases outside the gene matches: 2.

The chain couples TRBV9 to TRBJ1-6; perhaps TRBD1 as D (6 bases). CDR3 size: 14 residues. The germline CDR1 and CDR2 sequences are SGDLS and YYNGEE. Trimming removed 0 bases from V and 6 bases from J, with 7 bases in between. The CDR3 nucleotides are TGTGCCAGCAGCGTAGTGGACAGTAATTCACCCCTCCACTTT. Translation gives CASSVVDSNSPLHF.

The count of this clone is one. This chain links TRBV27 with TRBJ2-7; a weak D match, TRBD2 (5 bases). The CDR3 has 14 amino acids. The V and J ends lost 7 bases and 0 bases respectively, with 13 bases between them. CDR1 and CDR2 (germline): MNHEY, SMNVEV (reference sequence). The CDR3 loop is CASKRQLASYEQYF. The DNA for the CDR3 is TGTGCCAGCAAGCGGCAGCTAGCCTCCTACGAGCAGTACTTC.

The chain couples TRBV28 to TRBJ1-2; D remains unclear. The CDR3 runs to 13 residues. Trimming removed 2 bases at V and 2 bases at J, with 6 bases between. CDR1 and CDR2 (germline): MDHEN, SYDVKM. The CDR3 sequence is CASSLGQNYGYTF. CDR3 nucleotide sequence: TGTGCCAGCAGTTTAGGGCAAAACTATGGCTACACCTTC.

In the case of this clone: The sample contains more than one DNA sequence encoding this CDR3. The CDR3 DNA reads TGCGCCAGCAGCCAAGAACCCATCTCCTACAATGAGCAGTTCTTC. Translation gives CASSQEPISYNEQFF. The rearrangement links TRBV4-1 to TRBJ2-1; D gene ambiguous. Per the germline V gene, CDR1 is MGHRA and CDR2 is YSYEKL. The CDR3 totals 15 residues. V lost 0 bases and J lost 0, with 6 bases in between.

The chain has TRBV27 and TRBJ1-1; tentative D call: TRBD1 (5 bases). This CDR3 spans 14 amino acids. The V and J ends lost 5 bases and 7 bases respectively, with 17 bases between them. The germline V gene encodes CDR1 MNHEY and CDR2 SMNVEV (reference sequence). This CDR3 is CASSPNPGAGEAFF. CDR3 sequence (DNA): TGTGCCAGCAGTCCGAATCCCGGGGCCGGTGAAGCTTTCTTT.

The CDR3 region has the DNA TGTGCCAGCACGGGGGCGTCTGGGGCCAACGTCCTGACTTTC. It encodes CASTGASGANVLTF. The rearrangement joins TRBV6-5 to TRBJ2-6; D possibly uses TRBD1 or TRBD2 (6 bases each). The CDR3 covers 14 residues. The germline V gene has CDR1 MNHEY and CDR2 SVGAGI. Trimming shortened V by 7 bases and J by 1 base, and 8 bases separated the two germline ends.

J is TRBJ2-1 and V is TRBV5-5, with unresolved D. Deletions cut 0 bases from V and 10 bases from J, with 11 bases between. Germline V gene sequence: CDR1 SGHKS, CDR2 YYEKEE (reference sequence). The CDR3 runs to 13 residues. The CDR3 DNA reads TGTGCCAGCAGCTTGGGCCCTTCCTGGGAGCAGTTCTTC. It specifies CASSLGPSWEQFF.

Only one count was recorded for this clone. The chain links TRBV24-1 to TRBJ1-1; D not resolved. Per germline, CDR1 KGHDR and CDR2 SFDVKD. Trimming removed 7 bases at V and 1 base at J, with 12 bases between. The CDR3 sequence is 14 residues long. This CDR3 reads CATRPGTKNTEAFF. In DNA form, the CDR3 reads TGTGCCACCAGACCGGGAACTAAGAACACTGAAGCTTTCTTT.

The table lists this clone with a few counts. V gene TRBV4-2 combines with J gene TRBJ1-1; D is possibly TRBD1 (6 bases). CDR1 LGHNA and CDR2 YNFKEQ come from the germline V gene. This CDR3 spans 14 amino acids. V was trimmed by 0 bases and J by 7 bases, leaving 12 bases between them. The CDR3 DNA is TGTGCCAGCAGCCAAGACTGGGGCAGGGGTGAAGCTTTCTTT. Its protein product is CASSQDWGRGEAFF.

The CDR3 loop reads CASSFIRTGGIYEQYF. The DNA for the CDR3 is TGTGCCAGCAGTTTTATCCGGACAGGGGGGATATACGAGCAGTACTTC. The V call is TRBV2, the J call TRBJ2-7, with 10 positions matching TRBD1. CDR3 size: 16 residues. J was trimmed by 4 bases and V by 5 bases; bases with no gene match: 11. Germline-derived CDR1 and CDR2 are SNHLY and FYNNEI.

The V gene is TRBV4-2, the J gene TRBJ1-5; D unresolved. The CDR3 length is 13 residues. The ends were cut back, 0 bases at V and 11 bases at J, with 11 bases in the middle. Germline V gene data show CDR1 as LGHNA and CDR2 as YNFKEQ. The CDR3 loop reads CASSQEGGLTQHF. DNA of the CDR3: TGTGCCAGCAGCCAAGAAGGAGGGCTTACCCAGCATTTT.

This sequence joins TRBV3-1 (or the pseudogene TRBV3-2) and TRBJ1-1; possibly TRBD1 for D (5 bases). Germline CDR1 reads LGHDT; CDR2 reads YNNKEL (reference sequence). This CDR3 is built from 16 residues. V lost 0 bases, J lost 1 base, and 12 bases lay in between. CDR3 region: CASSQDRRGTNTEAFF. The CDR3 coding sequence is TGTGCCAGCAGCCAAGATCGGAGGGGCACGAACACTGAAGCTTTCTTT.

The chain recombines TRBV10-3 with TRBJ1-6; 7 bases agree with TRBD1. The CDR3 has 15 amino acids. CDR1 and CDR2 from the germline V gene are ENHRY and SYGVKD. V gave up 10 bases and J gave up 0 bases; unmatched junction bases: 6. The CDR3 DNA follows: TGTGCCACCCGGGACAGCTTCTCCTATAATTCACCCCTCCACTTT. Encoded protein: CATRDSFSYNSPLHF.

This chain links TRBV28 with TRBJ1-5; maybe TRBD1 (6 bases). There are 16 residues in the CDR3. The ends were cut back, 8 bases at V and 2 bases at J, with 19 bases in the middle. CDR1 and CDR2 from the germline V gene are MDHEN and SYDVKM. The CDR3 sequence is CASCWQGGSGNQPQHF. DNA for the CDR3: TGTGCCAGCTGCTGGCAAGGGGGTTCTGGCAATCAGCCCCAGCATTTT.

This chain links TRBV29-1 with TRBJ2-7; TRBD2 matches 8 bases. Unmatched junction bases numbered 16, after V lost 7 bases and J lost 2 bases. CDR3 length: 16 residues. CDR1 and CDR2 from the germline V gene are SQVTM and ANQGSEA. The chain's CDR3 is CSGGDPSGSGTYEQYF. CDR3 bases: TGCAGCGGCGGGGATCCGAGCGGGAGCGGAACCTACGAGCAGTACTTC.

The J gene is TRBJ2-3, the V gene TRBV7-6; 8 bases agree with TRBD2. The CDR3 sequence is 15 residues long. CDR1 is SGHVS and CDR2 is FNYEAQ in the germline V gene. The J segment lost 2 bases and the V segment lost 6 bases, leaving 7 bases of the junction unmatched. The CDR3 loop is CASSPAGGSTDTQYF. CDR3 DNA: TGTGCCAGCAGTCCGGCGGGGGGATCCACAGATACGCAGTATTTT.

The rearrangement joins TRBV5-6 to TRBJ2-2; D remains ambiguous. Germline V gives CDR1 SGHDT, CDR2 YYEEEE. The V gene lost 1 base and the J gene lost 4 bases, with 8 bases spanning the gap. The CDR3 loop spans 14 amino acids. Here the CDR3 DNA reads TGTGCCAGCAGCTTGACACCTTTCACCGGGGAGCTGTTTTTT. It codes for CASSLTPFTGELFF.

CDR3 bases: TGTGCCAGCAGCCTTGGAGTCGATACGCAGTATTTT. Translation: CASSLGVDTQYF. This rearrangement joins TRBV9 to TRBJ2-3; D gene ambiguous. Germline assignment: CDR1 SGDLS and CDR2 YYNGEE. The ends were cut back, 4 bases at V and 6 bases at J, with 9 bases in the middle. This CDR3 contains 12 residues.

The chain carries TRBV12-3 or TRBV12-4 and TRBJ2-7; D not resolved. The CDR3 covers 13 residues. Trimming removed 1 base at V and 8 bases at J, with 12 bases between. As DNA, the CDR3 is TGTGCCAGCAGTTTAGTCGTCGGGCGGCAGCAGTACTTC. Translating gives CASSLVVGRQQYF.

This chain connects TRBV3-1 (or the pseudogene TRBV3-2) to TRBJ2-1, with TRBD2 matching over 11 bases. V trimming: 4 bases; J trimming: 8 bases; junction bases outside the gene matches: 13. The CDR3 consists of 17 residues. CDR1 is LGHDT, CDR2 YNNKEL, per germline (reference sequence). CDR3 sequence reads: CASSLLAGGPSLDEQFF. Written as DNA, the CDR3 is TGTGCCAGCAGCCTATTAGCGGGAGGGCCCTCGCTCGATGAGCAGTTCTTC.

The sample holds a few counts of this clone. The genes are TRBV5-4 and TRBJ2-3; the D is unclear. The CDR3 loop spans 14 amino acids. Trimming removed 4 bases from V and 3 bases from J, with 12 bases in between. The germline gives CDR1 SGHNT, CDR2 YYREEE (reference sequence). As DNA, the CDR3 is TGTGCCAGCAGCAAAGACTTTAGTACAGATACGCAGTATTTT. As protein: CASSKDFSTDTQYF.